This T cell receptor (beta chain) was captured in a study of blood T cell repertoires in COVID-19. Study-level background: Donors in the United States, Italy and Spain gave samples during acute or convalescent COVID-19. Nucleic acid was either cDNA or gDNA, and it came from T cells, B-cell-depleted T cells, or PBMCs.

Per the original data handling: Quantification of nucleated cells was approximated via reference gene primer amplification. Assay: immunoSEQ multiplex PCR; the TCRdb copy retains only in-frame clones and omits some. V and J calls and clone size are copied from that table; D and trimming were computed from the DNA. The sample has fewer than 200,000 clones, about 78% seen once; the top ten hold 8.6%. The length of the CDR3 is 14 residues. CDR1 is SGDLS and CDR2 is YYNGEE in the germline V gene. The ends lost 6 bases at V and 9 bases at J; junction bases unmatched: 8. Sequences were obtained from peripheral blood. The V call is TRBV9, the J call TRBJ1-6; TRBD1 aligns across 8 bases. The receptor comes from a woman aged 50 to 60 with active or convalescent COVID-19. The CDR3: CASNVDREGSPLHF. CDR3 DNA sequence: TGTGCCAGCAACGTGGACAGGGAAGGTTCACCCCTCCACTTT.